The rows below give T cell receptor beta chains drawn from one sample of a study of cytomegalovirus exposure and HLA in healthy donors. Sequencing was performed with immunoSEQ multiplex PCR; in TCRdb, only in-frame clones are kept and a portion is missing. Among some 130,000 clones listed, roughly 9.7% were seen once. Sequences were obtained from PBMCs. Source of these receptors: a man in his fifties or sixties in good health and CMV-seronegative. Both conserved end residues are part of each CDR3. Fields, in order: CDR3 protein, CDR3 DNA, J gene, V gene, clone size, D gene. A D gene is named only where the DNA matches it firmly. Not all rows give a size; the values are once, few, many and, for expanded clones, a class.

CASSWTGGKNTEAFF,TGTGCCAGCAGTTGGACAGGGGGGAAAAACACTGAAGCTTTCTTT,TRBJ1-1,TRBV6-6,few,TRBD1
CAAADRGKNQPQHF,TGTGCCGCCGCGGACAGGGGGAAAAATCAGCCCCAGCATTTT,TRBJ1-5,TRBV2,few,TRBD1
CASSYAAGTTYNEQFF,TGTGCCAGCAGTTACGCTGCAGGGACTACATACAATGAGCAGTTCTTC,TRBJ2-1,TRBV6-6,few,TRBD2
CASSDYKGRAGNYGYTF,TGTGCCAGCAGCGACTACAAGGGTAGGGCGGGAAACTATGGCTACACCTTC,TRBJ1-2,TRBV2,few,.
CASSEAQTGEGGYTF,TGTGCCAGCAGTGAAGCACAGACAGGGGAGGGTGGCTACACCTTC,TRBJ1-2,TRBV6-1,few,TRBD1
CASRLLAGSYNEQFF,TGTGCCAGCAGACTCCTAGCGGGGTCCTACAATGAGCAGTTCTTC,TRBJ2-1,TRBV6-6,.,TRBD2
CASSSWEESEAFF,TGTGCCAGCAGTTCGTGGGAGGAGAGTGAAGCTTTCTTT,TRBJ1-1,TRBV6-1,.,.
CASSTTSQETQYF,TGTGCCAGCAGTACGACTAGCCAAGAGACCCAGTACTTC,TRBJ2-5,TRBV7-9,few,.
CASSSTGAGYEKLFF,TGTGCCAGCAGCTCGACAGGGGCCGGTTATGAAAAACTGTTTTTT,TRBJ1-4,TRBV7-6,few,TRBD1
CASSPPRSGITSDTQYF,TGTGCCAGCTCACCACCCCGCAGCGGGATTACCTCAGATACGCAGTATTTT,TRBJ2-3,TRBV18,.,TRBD2
CASSGGSGELFF,TGTGCCAGCAGCGGAGGAAGCGGGGAGCTGTTTTTT,TRBJ2-2,TRBV9,.,.
CASSYQGQGGYEQYF,TGTGCCAGCAGTTACCAGGGACAGGGGGGATACGAGCAGTACTTC,TRBJ2-7,TRBV6-5,.,TRBD1
CASSERRGASRGTEAFF,TGTGCCAGCAGTGAACGGCGGGGGGCTTCACGAGGGACTGAAGCTTTCTTT,TRBJ1-1,TRBV6-1,few,.
CASSIADTRSGYTF,TGTGCCAGTAGTATAGCGGACACCCGGAGCGGCTACACCTTC,TRBJ1-2,TRBV19,few,.
CAWEEGELFF,TGTGCCTGGGAGGAGGGGGAGCTGTTTTTT,TRBJ2-2,TRBV30,.,.
CASSLELAGGGEQFF,TGTGCCAGCAGCTTGGAGCTAGCGGGAGGAGGTGAGCAGTTCTTC,TRBJ2-1,TRBV5-6,.,TRBD2
CASSGTGFHEQYF,TGTGCCAGCAGCGGCACAGGGTTCCACGAGCAGTACTTC,TRBJ2-7,TRBV5-5,.,.
CASSPRTGLLNYGYTF,TGTGCCAGCTCACCAAGGACAGGGCTCTTAAACTATGGCTACACCTTC,TRBJ1-2,TRBV18,few,TRBD1
CASSSGQGVSDQPQHF,TGTGCCAGCAGTTCGGGACAGGGGGTTAGCGATCAGCCCCAGCATTTT,TRBJ1-5,TRBV27,few,TRBD1
CASASAGTTDTQYF,TGTGCCAGCGCTTCGGCAGGAACCACAGATACGCAGTATTTT,TRBJ2-3,TRBV5-4,.,.
CASSPQSLNTDTQYF,TGTGCCAGCAGCCCCCAAAGCCTAAACACAGATACGCAGTATTTT,TRBJ2-3,TRBV9,.,.
CASSRTSGGAAGELFF,TGTGCCAGCAGCCGGACTAGCGGGGGGGCCGCCGGGGAGCTGTTTTTT,TRBJ2-2,TRBV11-3,.,TRBD2
CASSLRDRVNGYTF,TGTGCCAGCAGCTTAAGGGACAGGGTAAATGGCTACACCTTC,TRBJ1-2,TRBV7-2,.,TRBD1
CASSSQGLWTEAFF,TGTGCCAGCAGTTCACAGGGTTTGTGGACTGAAGCTTTCTTT,TRBJ1-1,TRBV27,few,.
CASSPTPKGGSYNSPLHF,TGTGCCAGCAGTCCCACGCCGAAGGGAGGGTCCTATAATTCACCCCTCCACTTT,TRBJ1-6,TRBV25-1,.,.
CASREGQGATEAFF,TGTGCCAGTAGGGAGGGACAGGGCGCCACTGAAGCTTTCTTT,TRBJ1-1,TRBV19,.,TRBD1
CASSQGTGGMYEQYF,TGCGCCAGCAGCCAAGGGACAGGGGGTATGTACGAGCAGTACTTC,TRBJ2-7,TRBV4-1,.,TRBD1
CASSPPAGPYEQYF,TGTGCCAGCTCACCACCGGCAGGTCCCTACGAGCAGTACTTC,TRBJ2-7,TRBV18,few,.
CASSLIQGASGSPLHF,TGTGCCAGCAGCCTGATACAGGGGGCGTCGGGCTCACCCCTCCACTTT,TRBJ1-6,TRBV6-6,.,TRBD1
CASRIWEGGTNEKLFF,TGCGCCAGCAGAATCTGGGAAGGGGGCACTAATGAAAAACTGTTTTTT,TRBJ1-4,TRBV5-1,few,TRBD1
CASSRGQGGEKLFF,TGTGCCAGCTCACGGGGACAGGGTGGCGAAAAACTGTTTTTT,TRBJ1-4,TRBV18,few,TRBD1
CASSLDLGLAADTQYF,TGTGCCAGCAGCTTAGATCTCGGACTAGCGGCAGATACGCAGTATTTT,TRBJ2-3,TRBV11-2,.,TRBD2
CASSLDSATDTQYF,TGTGCCAGCAGCTTGGATAGCGCCACAGATACGCAGTATTTT,TRBJ2-3,TRBV5-4,few,.
CASSYGDRNTEAFF,TGTGCCAGCAGTTACGGGGACAGGAACACTGAAGCTTTCTTT,TRBJ1-1,TRBV6-6,few,TRBD1
CASSLGTGEATNEKLFF,TGCGCCAGCAGCTTGGGGACAGGGGAAGCAACTAATGAAAAACTGTTTTTT,TRBJ1-4,TRBV5-1,.,TRBD1
CASSQETSGTGGSETQYF,TGCGCCAGCAGCCAAGAAACTTCCGGGACAGGGGGTTCAGAGACCCAGTACTTC,TRBJ2-5,TRBV5-1,few,TRBD1
CASSSRLAGELFF,TGCGCCAGCAGCTCGCGGCTGGCCGGGGAGCTGTTTTTT,TRBJ2-2,TRBV5-1,.,.
CAWSVVREQFF,TGTGCCTGGAGTGTGGTACGGGAGCAGTTCTTC,TRBJ2-1,TRBV30,few,.
CASSQDSRRAGNTIYF,TGCGCCAGCAGCCAAGATTCACGCAGGGCTGGAAACACCATATATTTT,TRBJ1-3,TRBV4-1,few,.
CAIRSDNYEQYF,TGTGCCATCAGGTCAGATAACTACGAGCAGTACTTC,TRBJ2-7,TRBV10-3,.,.